The rows below give T cell receptor beta chains drawn from one sample of a study of T cell responses to AZD1222 COVID-19 vaccine. The data were produced by immunoSEQ multiplex PCR, yet TCRdb's version contains in-frame clones alone and is incomplete. The sample shows over 150,000 clones, around 94% of them seen only once. The sample was peripheral blood, taken on day 0 of AZD1222 vaccination. Receptors were obtained from an adult in good health. Both conserved end residues are part of each CDR3. The D gene is left open where the match is weak. Where a row states a size, it is once, few, many or the class of an expanded clone; other rows omit it.

TRBD1 | TRBJ1-1 | NA | TRBV2 | TGTGCCACGTCCCGGGACAGGGTGGGGACTGAAGCTTTCTTT | CATSRDRVGTEAFF
NA | TRBJ2-3 | NA | TRBV16 | TGTGCCAGCAGCCAAGGACAGCGTGAGACAGATACGCAGTATTTT | CASSQGQRETDTQYF
TRBD2 | TRBJ2-7 | NA | TRBV27 | TGTGCCAGCAGACCAGGCGGGACTAGCGTTTTCGAGCAGTACTTC | CASRPGGTSVFEQYF
NA | TRBJ1-4 | once | TRBV6-6 | TGTGCCAGCACCGGGGACCCTGCAACTAATGAAAAACTGTTTTTT | CASTGDPATNEKLFF
TRBD1 | TRBJ1-4 | NA | TRBV6-5 | TGTGCCAGCAGCTCAGGGGGCAGGGAAAAACTGTTTTTT | CASSSGGREKLFF
NA | TRBJ2-2 | NA | TRBV18 | TGTGCCAGCTCACCACCGAGGGGAACCGGGGAGCTGTTTTTT | CASSPPRGTGELFF
NA | TRBJ2-1 | NA | TRBV18 | TGTGCCAGCTCACTTGCGGGGCGGAATGAGCAGTTCTTC | CASSLAGRNEQFF
TRBD1 | TRBJ1-1 | once | TRBV5-1 | TGCGCCAGCAGCTTGAAGGCCAGGGGGTCCACTGAAGCTTTCTTT | CASSLKARGSTEAFF
NA | TRBJ2-1 | NA | TRBV28 | TGTGCCAGCATTCGGGGGAGCTCCTACAATGAGCAGTTCTTC | CASIRGSSYNEQFF
TRBD1 | TRBJ1-2 | NA | TRBV2 | TGTGCCAGCAGTGAGATAGGGGGCCGTGGCTACACCTTC | CASSEIGGRGYTF
TRBD1 | TRBJ1-2 | NA | TRBV11-1 | TGTGCCAGCAGCTTTAACAACAGGGGTGGCTACACCTTC | CASSFNNRGGYTF
NA | TRBJ2-7 | NA | TRBV20-1 | TGCAGTGCTATACCCGTCTACGAGCAGTACTTC | CSAIPVYEQYF
NA | TRBJ1-3 | NA | TRBV3-1/TRBV3-2 | TGTGCCAGCAGCCAAACTTTGACAGATTCTGGAAACACCATATATTTT | CASSQTLTDSGNTIYF
TRBD1 | TRBJ1-2 | once | TRBV2 | TGTGCCAGCAGCGTAGACAGGGTCCAAAGGCACTATGGCTACACCTTC | CASSVDRVQRHYGYTF
TRBD1 | TRBJ1-1 | NA | TRBV23-1 | TGCGCCAGCAGTCATGGACAGGGGCCTCACCACGAAGCTTTCTTT | CASSHGQGPHHEAFF
NA | TRBJ1-6 | NA | TRBV18 | TGTGCCAGCTCAGCTGCCGGGCCGGGGGATTCACCCCTCCACTTT | CASSAAGPGDSPLHF
TRBD1 | TRBJ1-6 | NA | TRBV19 | TGTGCCAGTAGTCCCGACAGGGCACGCAATTCACCCCTCCACTTT | CASSPDRARNSPLHF
TRBD2 | TRBJ2-5 | NA | TRBV28 | TGTGCCAGCAGTTGGGGGAGGGGCAGGTCAAGGCATCAGGAGACCCAGTACTTC | CASSWGRGRSRHQETQYF
NA | TRBJ1-5 | once | TRBV7-9 | TGTGCCACCGGGAGGGATGGCAATCAGCCCCAGCATTTT | CATGRDGNQPQHF
TRBD1 | TRBJ1-1 | NA | TRBV19 | TGTGCCAGTAGCATAGACAGGGGGGGTACTGAAGCTTTCTTT | CASSIDRGGTEAFF
NA | TRBJ1-4 | NA | TRBV4-1 | TGCGCCAGCAGCCAAGGGCAGCCCGAAAAACTGTTTTTT | CASSQGQPEKLFF
NA | TRBJ1-2 | few | TRBV6-4 | TGTGCCAGCACGCAAGAGGCCGGGAGCTATGGCTACACCTTC | CASTQEAGSYGYTF
NA | TRBJ1-1 | NA | TRBV10-3 | TGTGCCATCAGCGACCGAGGCGTCGGGACTGAAGCTTTCTTT | CAISDRGVGTEAFF
NA | TRBJ2-1 | NA | TRBV4-1 | TGCGCCAGCAGCCAACTGGGTAATGAGCAGTTCTTC | CASSQLGNEQFF
NA | TRBJ1-1 | NA | TRBV30 | TGTGCCTGGAGCGGTCAGGATGTACTGAACACTGAAGCTTTCTTT | CAWSGQDVLNTEAFF
NA | TRBJ2-2 | NA | TRBV24-1 | TGTGCCACCAGTGTCCAGCCCACCGGGGAGCTGTTTTTT | CATSVQPTGELFF
NA | TRBJ2-7 | NA | TRBV5-8 | TGTGCCAGCAGCTCCCCCTACGAGCAGTACTTC | CASSSPYEQYF
TRBD2 | TRBJ2-5 | NA | TRBV18 | TGTGCCAGCTCACCACCTAGCGGGAGATTCAGGGAGACCCAGTACTTC | CASSPPSGRFRETQYF
NA | TRBJ2-7 | NA | TRBV18 | TGTGCCAGCTCTCCTAGGACGGGGGAGCAGTACTTC | CASSPRTGEQYF
NA | TRBJ2-2 | NA | TRBV3-1/TRBV3-2 | TGTGCCAGCAGCCAAGATCCAGTCGGGGTCGCGAACACCGGGGAGCTGTTTTTT | CASSQDPVGVANTGELFF
NA | TRBJ1-5 | NA | TRBV7-9 | TGTGCCAGCAGCTTAGCAGTCAATCAGCCCCAGCATTTT | CASSLAVNQPQHF
NA | TRBJ1-1 | NA | TRBV11-3 | TGTGCCAGCAGCTTAGATTGGAGCAAGGAAGCTTTCTTT | CASSLDWSKEAFF
NA | TRBJ1-1 | NA | TRBV14 | TGTGCCAGCAGCCGGGGACTGTCGAACACTGAAGCTTTCTTT | CASSRGLSNTEAFF
TRBD1 | TRBJ1-2 | few | TRBV5-6 | TGTGCCAGCAGCTTTAGGGGGCCCGGCATCTACACCTTC | CASSFRGPGIYTF
NA | TRBJ2-3 | NA | TRBV12-3/TRBV12-4 | TGTGCCAGCAGTTTGGTGTCGACAGATACGCAGTATTTT | CASSLVSTDTQYF
TRBD2 | TRBJ2-1 | NA | TRBV18 | TGTGCCAGCTCTAGAGCGGGAGTGAGCAATGAGCAGTTCTTC | CASSRAGVSNEQFF
NA | TRBJ1-3 | NA | TRBV6-5 | TGTGCCAGCAGGCGAGGGCAGGATGGAAACACCATATATTTT | CASRRGQDGNTIYF
TRBD1 | TRBJ1-6 | NA | TRBV5-1 | TGCGCCAGCAGCCCGGACAGGGACTATAATTCACCCCTCCACTTT | CASSPDRDYNSPLHF
NA | TRBJ2-5 | once | TRBV29-1 | TGCAGCACACAACACAGGGCTTCGGAAGAGACCCAGTACTTC | CSTQHRASEETQYF
NA | TRBJ1-2 | NA | TRBV4-3 | TGCGCCAGCAGCCGTAGCAGTTTCTACACCTTC | CASSRSSFYTF
TRBD1 | TRBJ1-2 | NA | TRBV5-4 | TGTGCCAGCAGCTTTATCGACAGGGGTTACTATGGCTACACCTTC | CASSFIDRGYYGYTF
NA | TRBJ2-1 | NA | TRBV18 | TGTGCCAGCTCACCACGGGGGGACGCTACCTACAATGAGCAGTTCTTC | CASSPRGDATYNEQFF
NA | TRBJ2-1 | NA | TRBV5-1 | TGCGCCAGCAGCAAGACCGGGATCCTTTCCTACAATGAGCAGTTCTTC | CASSKTGILSYNEQFF
NA | TRBJ2-2 | NA | TRBV24-1 | TGTGCCACCAGTGATTTATCCTACACTACCGGGGAGCTGTTTTTT | CATSDLSYTTGELFF
NA | TRBJ1-2 | NA | TRBV7-9 | TGTGCCAGCAGCTTAGTGGCAACCGGGGGCTATGGCTACACCTTC | CASSLVATGGYGYTF
NA | TRBJ1-5 | NA | TRBV28 | TGTGCCAGCAGTTTCTCTAATTCGGGGCCCCAGCATTTT | CASSFSNSGPQHF
TRBD1 | TRBJ1-4 | NA | TRBV3-1/TRBV3-2 | TGTGCCAGCAGCCAAGTGATCGAGGGGGCGACCGAAAAACTGTTTTTT | CASSQVIEGATEKLFF
TRBD1 | TRBJ1-2 | NA | TRBV19 | TGTGCCAGTACGGCAGGGGGTTATGGCTACACCTTC | CASTAGGYGYTF
TRBD1 | TRBJ1-2 | NA | TRBV6-1 | TGTGCCAGCAGTTCCGGACAGGGCGCTGGCTACACCTTC | CASSSGQGAGYTF
TRBD2 | TRBJ2-7 | NA | TRBV19 | TGTGCCAGTATTGGACTAGCGGGACGCGAGCAGTACTTC | CASIGLAGREQYF
NA | TRBJ1-6 | NA | TRBV30 | TGTGCCTGGAGGACATTTAGCTCCTATAATTCACCCCTCCACTTT | CAWRTFSSYNSPLHF